This T cell receptor (beta chain) derives from a study of blood T cells in healthy people across ages. This clonotype was seen more than once but under ten times. A second PCR of about 6 to 12 cycles used a sample-barcoded 5' primer and a J-beta primer mix. TCRdb re-called the 5' RACE reads through MiXCR, storing one row per CDR3 protein. Of approximately 780,000 distinct CDR3 sequences listed, approximately 24% were seen once; the top ten hold about 2.9%. V lost 0 bases to trimming and J lost 0 bases, with 6 bases between them. Germline loops: CDR1 SGHRS, CDR2 YFSETQ. The CDR3 has 15 amino acids. Separately, the same data were catalogued under a study of T cells of mothers and their children.

The rearrangement links TRBV5-1 to TRBJ1-4; D is undetermined. The TCR originated in a boy between 5 and 17 years old in good health. The sample comprised blood. This chain's CDR3 is CASSLGAPTNEKLFF. In nucleotides, the CDR3 is TGCGCCAGCAGCTTGGGGGCTCCAACTAATGAAAAACTGTTTTTT.